This T cell receptor beta chain stems from a study of identical twins. Study-wide results and limits: Fewer insertions marked abundant cord blood beta clonotypes; young adult naive trended weakly, memory not at all. Researchers reported excess low generation probability among twin-shared out-of-frame alpha sequences. Findings depended on cross-sectional statistics rather than tracking the same donors.

To note about this clonotype: Its antigen remains unidentified.

With 1 base removed from V and 0 bases from J, the gap between germline ends came to 10 bases. Germline-derived CDR1 and CDR2 are MNHNS and SASEGT. CDR3 length: 16 residues. After template switching added a universal primer site, the resulting cDNA carried unique molecular identifiers. A single record per CDR3 protein comes from TCRdb applying MiXCR to the 5' RACE reads. The sample lists about 890,000 distinct CDR3 sequences, over 9% occurring once. These data also featured in a second study, about yellow fever vaccine responses in identical twins.

The chain uses TRBV6-1 and TRBJ1-5; a weak D match, TRBD1 (5 bases). This sequence was found in a woman between 18 and 29 years old in good health. The specimen was PBMCs. CDR3 sequence reads: CASSEETVYSNQPQHF. CDR3 coding DNA: TGTGCCAGCAGTGAAGAGACAGTCTATAGCAATCAGCCCCAGCATTTT.